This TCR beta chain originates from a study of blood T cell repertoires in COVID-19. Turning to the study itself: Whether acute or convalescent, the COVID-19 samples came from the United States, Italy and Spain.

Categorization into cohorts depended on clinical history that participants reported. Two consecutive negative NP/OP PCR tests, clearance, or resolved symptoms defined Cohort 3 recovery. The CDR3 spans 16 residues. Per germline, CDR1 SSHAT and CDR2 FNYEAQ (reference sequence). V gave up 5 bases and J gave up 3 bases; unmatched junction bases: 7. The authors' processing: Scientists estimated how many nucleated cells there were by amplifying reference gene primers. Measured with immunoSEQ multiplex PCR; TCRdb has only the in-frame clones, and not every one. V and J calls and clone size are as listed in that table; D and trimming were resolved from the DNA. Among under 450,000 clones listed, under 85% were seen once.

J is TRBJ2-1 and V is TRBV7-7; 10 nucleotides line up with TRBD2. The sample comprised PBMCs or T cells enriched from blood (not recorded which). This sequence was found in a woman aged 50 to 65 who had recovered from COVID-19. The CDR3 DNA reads TGTGCCAGCAGCCGACGAGCGGGAGGGAACTACAATGAGCAGTTCTTC. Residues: CASSRRAGGNYNEQFF.